This TCR beta chain was recovered during a study of OX40 agonist ivuxolimab in advanced cancers. With regard to the full study: Ivuxolimab, which targeted the costimulatory receptor OX40 (CD134), was an agonistic, fully human IgG2 monoclonal antibody. Intravenous ivuxolimab was administered to patients every 2 weeks at six dose levels: 0.01, 0.1, 0.3, 1.5, 3 and 10 mg/kg. Of the approximately 54 patients in dose escalation, approximately 20 had hepatocellular carcinoma, around 15 had melanoma, 9 had renal cell carcinoma and 9 had head and neck cancer. In the dose-escalation cohort, 82.7% of patients were male, and the mean age was roughly 60 years with a range of about 20 to 79. Patients were allowed to have had prior anti-PD-1, anti-PD-L1 or anti-CTLA-4 therapy, and around 37% of the dose-escalation patients had previously received checkpoint inhibitors. Partial responses occurred in three dose-escalation patients: two with cutaneous melanoma and one with hepatocellular carcinoma. The purpose of peripheral TCRbeta sequencing was to test whether ivuxolimab changed TCR sequence diversity and led to clonal T-cell expansion. The paper covers the monotherapy dose-escalation part of the phase I ivuxolimab trial, which included N ≈ 50 patients. Results and caveats for the whole study, not just this receptor: At doses of 0.1 to 3.0 mg/kg, clonal expansion of both CD4+ and CD8+ blood T cells was observed from baseline to week 6. The antigen specificity of the peripheral T cells that underwent clonal expansion was not determined. After ivuxolimab, expanded clones were on average more numerous among CD8+ T cells than among CD4+ T cells. Low levels of normalized T-cell clonal expansion were also shown by some nonresponding patients. In the 0.1-3.0 mg/kg groups, partial responders had among the lowest normalized peripheral clonal expansion, particularly in CD8+ T cells.

The trial excluded patients who had a history of autoimmune disease or were on systemic immunosuppression. Peripheral blood for TCR sequencing was collected from all dose cohorts at baseline, on cycle 4 day 1, and on cycle 7 day 1. The samples were drawn from a first-in-human, open-label, multicenter phase I dose-escalation trial of ivuxolimab. Adults with locally advanced or metastatic melanoma, renal cell carcinoma, hepatocellular carcinoma or head and neck squamous cell carcinoma were enrolled in the trial. Before TCR sequencing, CD4+ and CD8+ T cells were separately sorted from peripheral blood. Including the terminal cysteine and phenylalanine, the CDR3 comprises 12 residues. Only the CDR3 DNA stays, 36 bases, in frame from base 1. V is shortened by 0 bases, J by 11 bases, and the region joining them spans 10 bases. As encoded in the germline V gene, CDR1 is LGHNA while CDR2 is YNFKEQ. To sequence the TCRbeta CDR3 region, genomic DNA was isolated from the sorted cells. The immunoSEQ Assay was used to sequence the TCRbeta CDR3 regions. The table comes from immuneACCESS by way of TCRdb, which keeps in-frame sequences with V and J called. Part of the clones is missing from these tables; in studies checked, under half for an unresolved V gene and the rest for unknown reasons. The sample has tens of thousands of clones on record, 70% to 85% of them singletons. The leading ten clones occupy approximately 16% of the sample.

This clone was recorded only once. Its antigen specificity is not known. Base qualities were left out, and no much larger clone turns up one base away. The clonotype originates from an adult with an advanced solid tumor such as melanoma, head and neck, liver or kidney cancer. The rearrangement combines TRBV4-2 with TRBJ1-1; confidence is insufficient to name the D gene. The sequences come from CD4+ or CD8+ T cells sorted from blood, collected in a trial of the OX40 agonist ivuxolimab. The CDR3 region reads CASSQEGVRAFF. DNA sequence: TGTGCCAGCAGCCAAGAAGGAGTGCGCGCTTTCTTT.